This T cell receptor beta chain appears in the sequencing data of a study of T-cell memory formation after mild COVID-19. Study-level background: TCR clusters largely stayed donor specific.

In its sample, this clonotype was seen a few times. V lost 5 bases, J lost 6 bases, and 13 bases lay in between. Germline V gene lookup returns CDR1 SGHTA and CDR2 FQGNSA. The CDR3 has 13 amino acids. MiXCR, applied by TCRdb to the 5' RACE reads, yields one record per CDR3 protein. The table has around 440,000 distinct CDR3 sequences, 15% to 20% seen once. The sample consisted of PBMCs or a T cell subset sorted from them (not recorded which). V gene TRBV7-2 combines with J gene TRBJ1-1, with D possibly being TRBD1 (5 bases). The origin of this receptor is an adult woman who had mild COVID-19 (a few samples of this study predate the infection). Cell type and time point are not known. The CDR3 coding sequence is TGTGCCAGCAGCCCCCGGGGGTCCGCTGAAGCTTTCTTT. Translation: CASSPRGSAEAFF.